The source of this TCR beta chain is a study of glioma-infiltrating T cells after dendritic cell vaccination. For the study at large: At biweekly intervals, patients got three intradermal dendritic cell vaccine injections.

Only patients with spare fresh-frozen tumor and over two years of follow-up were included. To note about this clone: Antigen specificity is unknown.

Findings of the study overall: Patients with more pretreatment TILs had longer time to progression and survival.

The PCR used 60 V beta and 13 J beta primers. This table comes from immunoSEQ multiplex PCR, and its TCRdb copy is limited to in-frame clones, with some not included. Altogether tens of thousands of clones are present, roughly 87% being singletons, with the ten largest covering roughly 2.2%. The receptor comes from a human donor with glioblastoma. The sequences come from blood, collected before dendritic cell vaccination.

As DNA, the CDR3 is TGTGCCAGCAGTGAAGGATCTAGTGGCAATCAGCCCCAGCATTTT. Protein product: CASSEGSSGNQPQHF. The chain carries TRBV6-1 and TRBJ1-5; D not resolved. The germline CDR1 and CDR2 sequences are MNHNS and SASEGT. Trimming removed 1 base from V and 2 bases from J, with 9 bases in between. The CDR3 sequence is 15 residues long.